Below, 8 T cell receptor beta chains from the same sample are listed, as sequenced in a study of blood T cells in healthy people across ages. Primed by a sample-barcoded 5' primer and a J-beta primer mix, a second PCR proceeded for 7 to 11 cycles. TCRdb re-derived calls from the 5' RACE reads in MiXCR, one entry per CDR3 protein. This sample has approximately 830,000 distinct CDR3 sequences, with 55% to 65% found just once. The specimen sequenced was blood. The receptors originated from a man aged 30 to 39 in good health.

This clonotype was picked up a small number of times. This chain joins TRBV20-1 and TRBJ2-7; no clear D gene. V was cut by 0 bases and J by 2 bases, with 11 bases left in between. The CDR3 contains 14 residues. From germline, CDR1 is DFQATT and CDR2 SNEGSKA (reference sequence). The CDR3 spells CSARDIAVAYEQYF. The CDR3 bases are TGCAGTGCTAGAGATATAGCCGTAGCCTACGAGCAGTACTTC.

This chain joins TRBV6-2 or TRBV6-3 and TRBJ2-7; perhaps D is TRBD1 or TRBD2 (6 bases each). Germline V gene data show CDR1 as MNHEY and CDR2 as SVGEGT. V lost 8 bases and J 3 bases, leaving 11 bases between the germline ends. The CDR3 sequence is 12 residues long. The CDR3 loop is CASGRDNYEQYF. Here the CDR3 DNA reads TGTGCCAGCGGGCGGGACAACTACGAGCAGTACTTC.

CDR3 coding DNA: TGTGCCAGTAAGGTCAAGGGGGATGAAAAACTGTTTTTT. Residues: CASKVKGDEKLFF. The rearrangement joins TRBV25-1 to TRBJ1-4; a possible D gene is TRBD1 (6 bases). The CDR3 loop spans 13 amino acids. Germline V lookup: CDR1 MGHDK, CDR2 SYGVNS. V dropped 9 bases and J dropped 6 bases, with 14 bases sitting between them.

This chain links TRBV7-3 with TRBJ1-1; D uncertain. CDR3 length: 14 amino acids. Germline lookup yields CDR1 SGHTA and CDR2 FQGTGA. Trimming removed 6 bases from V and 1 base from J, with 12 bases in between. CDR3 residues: CASRSGERNTEAFF. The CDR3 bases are TGTGCCAGCAGATCCGGCGAGCGGAACACTGAAGCTTTCTTT.

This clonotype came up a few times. This CDR3 reads CASSFSVNGPRISPLHF. The CDR3 bases are TGTGCCAGCAGTTTCTCTGTGAACGGGCCGAGGATTTCACCCCTCCACTTT. V and J are TRBV27 and TRBJ1-6; D not resolved. From germline, CDR1 is MNHEY and CDR2 SMNVEV (reference sequence). The CDR3 runs 17 residues. The germline V and J ends were trimmed by 3 bases and 9 bases, with 21 bases remaining between them.

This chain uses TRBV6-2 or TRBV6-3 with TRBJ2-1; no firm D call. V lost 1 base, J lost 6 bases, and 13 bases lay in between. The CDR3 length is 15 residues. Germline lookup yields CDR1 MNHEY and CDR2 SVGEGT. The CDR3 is CASSYLDGRLNEQFF. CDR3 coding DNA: TGTGCCAGCAGTTACTTAGACGGTAGGCTCAATGAGCAGTTCTTC.

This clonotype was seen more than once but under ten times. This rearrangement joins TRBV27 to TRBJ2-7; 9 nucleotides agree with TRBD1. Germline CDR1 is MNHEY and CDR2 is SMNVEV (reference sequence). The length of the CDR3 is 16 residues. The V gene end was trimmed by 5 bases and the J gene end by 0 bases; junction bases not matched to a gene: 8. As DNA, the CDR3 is TGTGCCAGCAGTCAGGGGACAGGGCGAAGCTCCTACGAGCAGTACTTC. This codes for CASSQGTGRSSYEQYF.

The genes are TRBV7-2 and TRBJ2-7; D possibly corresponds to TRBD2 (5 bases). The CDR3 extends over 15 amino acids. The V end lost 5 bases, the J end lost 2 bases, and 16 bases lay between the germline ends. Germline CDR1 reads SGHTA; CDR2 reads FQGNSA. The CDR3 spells CASSPKPGSAYEQYF. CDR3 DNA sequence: TGTGCCAGCAGCCCCAAACCGGGGTCCGCCTACGAGCAGTACTTC.